The 18 T cell receptor beta chains reported below all come from one sample, sequenced in a study of cytomegalovirus exposure and HLA in healthy donors. The study ran its PCR with 60 Vbeta and 13 Jbeta primers. The repertoire was sequenced with immunoSEQ multiplex PCR; TCRdb's copy has only in-frame clones and lacks some. The sample gives around 130,000 clones, about 76% of which show up once; about 0.76% is in the top ten. The sample comprised PBMCs. These receptors were taken from a man between 18 and 29 years old in good health and CMV-seronegative.

The CDR3: CASSQSGTGQGVTGELFF. In DNA form, the CDR3 reads TGCGCCAGCAGCCAATCAGGCACGGGACAGGGAGTAACCGGGGAGCTGTTTTTT. The genes are TRBV4-1 and TRBJ2-2, with 9 bases lining up with TRBD1. The germline gives CDR1 MGHRA, CDR2 YSYEKL. The CDR3 covers 18 residues. The J segment lost 5 bases and the V segment lost 2 bases, leaving 12 bases of the junction unmatched.

This chain links TRBV18 with TRBJ1-2, with 7 bases aligning to TRBD1. The germline V gene encodes CDR1 KGHSH and CDR2 LQKENI. The ends lost 3 bases at V and 3 bases at J; junction bases unmatched: 7. The CDR3 contains 15 residues. The CDR3 nucleotides are TGTGCCAGCTCACCGACCGGACAGGCAGACTATGGCTACACCTTC. As protein: CASSPTGQADYGYTF.

This clone was seen only once. The chain is built from TRBV19 and TRBJ1-2; a possible D gene is TRBD1 (5 bases). This CDR3 contains 19 residues. Deletions cut 5 bases from V and 7 bases from J, with 32 bases between. Germline CDR1 is LNHDA and CDR2 is SQIVND (reference sequence). The CDR3, as DNA: TGTGCCAGTAGTTCTCTCGGTGGCGGGGACGGGCTCTCTCTCGGTGGCTACACCTTC. Translated, it gives CASSSLGGGDGLSLGGYTF. The full variable domain, completed using reference TRBV19 and TRBJ1-2, is DGGITQSPKYLFRKEGQNVTLSCEQNLNHDAMYWYRQDPGQGLRLIYYSQIVNDFQKGDIAEGYSVSREKKESFPLTVTSAQKNPTAFYLCASSSLGGGDGLSLGGYTFGSGTRLTVV.

There are a few counts of this clone. The rearrangement joins TRBV7-9 to TRBJ1-2, with 7 bases fitting TRBD1. Germline lookup yields CDR1 SEHNR and CDR2 FQNEAQ (reference sequence). This CDR3 spans 19 amino acids. After removal of 4 bases from V and 1 base from J, the junction contained 18 bases not matched to a gene. CDR3 in amino acids: CASSSPSMGQRLNNYGYTF. The CDR3 bases are TGTGCCAGCAGCTCCCCTTCCATGGGACAGCGTTTAAATAACTATGGCTACACCTTC.

The chain is built from TRBV13 and TRBJ2-7, with a weak D call TRBD1 (5 bases). The germline CDR1 and CDR2 sequences are PRHDT and FYEKMQ (reference sequence). V dropped 0 bases and J dropped 2 bases, with 11 bases sitting between them. The CDR3 loop spans 15 amino acids. This CDR3 reads CASSLGLAGPYEQYF. DNA for the CDR3: TGTGCCAGCAGCTTAGGCCTGGCAGGGCCCTACGAGCAGTACTTC. The whole variable domain, filled in from reference TRBV13 and TRBJ2-7, reads AAGVIQSPRHLIKEKRETATLKCYPIPRHDTVYWYQQGPGQDPQFLISFYEKMQSDKGSIPDRFSAQQFSDYHSELNMSSLELGDSALYFCASSLGLAGPYEQYFGPGTRLTVT.

The V and J genes are TRBV18 and TRBJ2-7, with 10 bases aligning to TRBD2. V was pared by 5 bases and J by 3 bases, with 4 bases of the junction left unmatched. In germline, CDR1 is KGHSH, CDR2 LQKENI. CDR3 length: 14 residues. In nucleotides, the CDR3 is TGTGCCAGCTCATTTACTAGCGGGGTCTACGAGCAGTACTTC. Translation gives CASSFTSGVYEQYF.

V is TRBV4-1 and J is TRBJ1-4, with 9 bases matching TRBD1. The CDR3 covers 17 residues. The V gene end was trimmed by 1 base and the J gene end by 8 bases; junction bases not matched to a gene: 11. Looked up from germline, CDR1 is MGHRA and CDR2 is YSYEKL. In nucleotides, the CDR3 is TGCGCCAGCAGCCAAGGAGGGACAGGGCTTCTTGCGGAAAAACTGTTTTTT. This encodes CASSQGGTGLLAEKLFF.

The chain uses TRBV5-6 and TRBJ2-3; no definite D call. Trimming took 3 bases from V and 0 from J, leaving 5 bases between them. CDR1 and CDR2 from the germline V gene are SGHDT and YYEEEE. The CDR3 extends over 13 amino acids. CDR3 nucleotides: TGTGCCAGCAGCTGGCCAAGCACAGATACGCAGTATTTT. Translated: CASSWPSTDTQYF.

The CDR3 bases are TGTGCCAGCAGTGGGACAGGGTTGAGCTATGGCTACACCTTC. Its translation is CASSGTGLSYGYTF. The gene calls are TRBV2 and TRBJ1-2; 8 nucleotides align to TRBD1. This CDR3 comprises 14 residues. Germline V CDR1 and CDR2: SNHLY, FYNNEI. The junction had 5 bases not matched to a gene; V was cut back by 4 bases and J by 4 bases.

The rearrangement joins TRBV7-8 to TRBJ1-1, with 8 bases identical to TRBD1. V lost 4 bases to trimming and J lost 1 base; unmatched junction nucleotides: 5. The CDR3 has 15 residues. Germline V gives CDR1 SGHVS, CDR2 FQNEAQ. The CDR3 loop reads CASSYRTGTNTEAFF. CDR3 coding DNA: TGTGCCAGCAGCTACAGGACAGGGACGAACACTGAAGCTTTCTTT. Full variable domain (rest looked up from reference TRBV7-8 and TRBJ1-1): GAGVSQSPRYKVAKRGQDVALRCDPISGHVSLFWYQQALGQGPEFLTYFQNEAQLDKSGLPSDRFFAERPEGSVSTLKIQRTQQEDSAVYLCASSYRTGTNTEAFFGQGTRLTVV.

The chain carries TRBV5-1 and TRBJ1-6, with TRBD1 identical over 8 bases. The germline gives CDR1 SGHRS, CDR2 YFSETQ. There are 16 residues in the CDR3. The trim removed 5 bases at V and 1 base at J, leaving 5 bases unmatched. For the CDR3, the DNA is TGCGCCAGCAGGTATACAGGGGGATCCTATAATTCACCCCTCCACTTT. Its translation is CASRYTGGSYNSPLHF.

The chain carries TRBV6-5 and TRBJ2-4, with a weak D call TRBD2 (6 bases). Germline V gene data show CDR1 as MNHEY and CDR2 as SVGAGI. The CDR3 length is 13 residues. V was clipped by 5 bases and J by 3 bases, with 8 bases between them. Here the CDR3 reads CASSPGSKNIQYF. Written as DNA, the CDR3 is TGTGCCAGCAGTCCCGGGAGCAAAAACATTCAGTACTTC.

This rearrangement joins TRBV6-4 to TRBJ2-7, with 8 positions matching TRBD2. The CDR3 has 13 amino acids. Germline V gene lookup returns CDR1 MRHNA and CDR2 SNTAGT. V shed 5 bases and J 9 bases; nucleotides not matched to a gene: 9. CDR3 residues: CASSPSGGLGQYF. The DNA of the CDR3 is TGTGCCAGCAGTCCGAGCGGGGGCCTTGGGCAGTACTTC.

This CDR3 reads CASSGGQIYGYTF. In DNA, the CDR3 is TGTGCCAGCAGTGGGGGACAGATTTATGGCTACACCTTC. The rearrangement joins TRBV27 to TRBJ1-2; 7 bases match TRBD1. The CDR3 contains 13 residues. CDR1 and CDR2 (germline): MNHEY, SMNVEV (reference sequence). The V gene end was trimmed by 5 bases and the J gene end by 5 bases; junction bases not matched to a gene: 5.

This sequence joins TRBV16 and TRBJ2-1; D is possibly TRBD2 (6 bases). The CDR3 covers 13 residues. V lost 4 bases and J lost 10, with 14 bases in between. The germline V gene has CDR1 KGHSY and CDR2 FQNENV. The CDR3 DNA reads TGTGCCAGCAGCCTCTGGTGGGGGGACGAGCAGTTCTTC. Translation: CASSLWWGDEQFF.

V is TRBV7-3 and J is TRBJ1-1; D is unclear. Germline values: CDR1 SGHTA, CDR2 FQGTGA. Trimming stripped 3 bases from V and 8 bases from J, with 13 bases between. The CDR3 covers 13 residues. CDR3 bases: TGTGCCAGCAGCTTCTCGACGGCGGGGGAAGCTTTCTTT. It is translated as CASSFSTAGEAFF.

The gene calls are TRBV10-3 and TRBJ1-2; D gene uncertain. The CDR3 spans 15 residues. CDR1 and CDR2 from the germline V gene are ENHRY and SYGVKD. V shed 10 bases and J shed 0 bases, with 18 bases lying between them. Here the CDR3 DNA reads TGTGCCACCGCGACACAGCCCGTGACTAACTATGGCTACACCTTC. This codes for CATATQPVTNYGYTF.

The gene calls are TRBV30 and TRBJ1-2, with D tentatively TRBD1 (6 bases). The V and J ends lost 4 bases and 7 bases respectively, with 10 bases between them. This CDR3 has 11 amino acids. Germline V lookup: CDR1 GTSNPN, CDR2 SVGIG (reference sequence). The CDR3: CAWTGVRGYTF. CDR3 nucleotide sequence: TGTGCCTGGACAGGGGTTCGTGGCTACACCTTC.